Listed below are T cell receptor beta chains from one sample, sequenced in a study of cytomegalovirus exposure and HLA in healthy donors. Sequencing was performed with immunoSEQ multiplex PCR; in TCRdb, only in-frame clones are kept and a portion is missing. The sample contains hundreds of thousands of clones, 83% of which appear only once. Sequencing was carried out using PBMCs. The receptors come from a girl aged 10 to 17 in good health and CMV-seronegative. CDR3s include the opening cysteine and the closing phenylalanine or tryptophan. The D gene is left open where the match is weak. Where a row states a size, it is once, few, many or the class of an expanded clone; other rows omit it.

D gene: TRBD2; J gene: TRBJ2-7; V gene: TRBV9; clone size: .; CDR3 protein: CASSPGGFGTRPYEQYF; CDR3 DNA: TGTGCCAGCAGCCCCGGGGGTTTCGGGACTAGACCTTACGAGCAGTACTTC
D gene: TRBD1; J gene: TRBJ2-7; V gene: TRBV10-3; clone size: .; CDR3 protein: CAISESGTGGEQYF; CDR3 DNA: TGTGCCATCAGTGAGTCTGGGACAGGGGGCGAGCAGTACTTC
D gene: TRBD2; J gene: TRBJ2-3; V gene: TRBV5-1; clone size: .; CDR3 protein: CASRPRANSGSRTDTQYF; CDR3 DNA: TGCGCCAGCAGGCCTCGAGCAAATAGCGGGAGTCGCACAGATACGCAGTATTTT
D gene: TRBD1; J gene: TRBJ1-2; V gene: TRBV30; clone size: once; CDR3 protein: CAWNVRQGHLRYGYTF; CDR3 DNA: TGTGCCTGGAATGTCAGACAGGGGCATTTGCGCTATGGCTACACCTTC
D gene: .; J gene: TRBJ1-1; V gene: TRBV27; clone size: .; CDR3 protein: CARRGTTEAFF; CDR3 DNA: TGTGCCCGAAGGGGGACCACTGAAGCTTTCTTT
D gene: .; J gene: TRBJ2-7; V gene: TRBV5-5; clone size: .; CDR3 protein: CASSLIGGGVYEQYF; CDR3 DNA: TGTGCCAGCAGCTTGATTGGAGGGGGGGTCTACGAGCAGTACTTC
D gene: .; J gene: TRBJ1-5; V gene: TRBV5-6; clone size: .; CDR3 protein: CASSLGLRSNQPQHF; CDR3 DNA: TGTGCCAGCAGCTTGGGGTTGCGAAGCAATCAGCCCCAGCATTTT
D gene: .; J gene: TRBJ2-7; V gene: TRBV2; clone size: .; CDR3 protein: CASGDSYEQYF; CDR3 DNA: TGTGCCAGCGGTGACAGCTACGAGCAGTACTTC
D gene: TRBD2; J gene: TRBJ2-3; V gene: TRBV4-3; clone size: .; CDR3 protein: CASSQDPASGGAQYF; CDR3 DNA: TGCGCCAGCAGCCAAGATCCGGCTAGCGGGGGAGCGCAGTATTTT
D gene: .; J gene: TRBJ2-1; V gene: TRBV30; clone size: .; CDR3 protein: CAWSIYRNEQFF; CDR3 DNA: TGTGCCTGGAGTATCTACCGCAATGAGCAGTTCTTC
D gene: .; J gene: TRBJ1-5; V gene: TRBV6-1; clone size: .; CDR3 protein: CASSDTRQVPQHF; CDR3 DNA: TGTGCCAGCAGTGATACACGTCAGGTGCCCCAGCATTTT
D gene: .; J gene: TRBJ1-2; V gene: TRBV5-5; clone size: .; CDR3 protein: CASSLTSQGGYTF; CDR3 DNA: TGTGCCAGCAGCTTGACATCTCAGGGAGGCTACACCTTC
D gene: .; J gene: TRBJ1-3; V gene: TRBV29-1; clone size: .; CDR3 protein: CSVASGSRLGNTIYF; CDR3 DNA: TGCAGCGTAGCGTCGGGTTCCCGCCTCGGCAACACCATATATTTT
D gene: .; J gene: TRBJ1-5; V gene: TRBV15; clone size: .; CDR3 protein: CATSRGEGLGQPQHF; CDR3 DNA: TGTGCCACCAGCAGAGGAGAGGGATTGGGTCAGCCCCAGCATTTT
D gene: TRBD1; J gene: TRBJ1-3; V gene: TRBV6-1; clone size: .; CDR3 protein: CASSETGQGYRNTIYF; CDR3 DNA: TGTGCCAGCAGTGAGACAGGACAGGGTTATCGAAACACCATATATTTT
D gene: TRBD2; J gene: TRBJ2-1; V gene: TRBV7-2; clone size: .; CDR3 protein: CASSLRSSGDYNEQFF; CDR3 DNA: TGTGCCAGCAGCTTACGGTCTAGCGGGGATTACAATGAGCAGTTCTTC
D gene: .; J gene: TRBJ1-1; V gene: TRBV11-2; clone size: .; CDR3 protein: CASSLEADTEAFF; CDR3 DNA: TGTGCCAGCAGCTTAGAGGCGGACACTGAAGCTTTCTTT
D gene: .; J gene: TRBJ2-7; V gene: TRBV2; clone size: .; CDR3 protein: CASTLYREYEQYF; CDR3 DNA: TGTGCCAGCACCCTGTACAGAGAATACGAGCAGTACTTC
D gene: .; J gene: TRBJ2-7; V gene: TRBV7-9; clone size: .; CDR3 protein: CSSSLQSYEQYF; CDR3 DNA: TGTTCCAGCAGCTTACAGTCGTACGAGCAGTACTTC
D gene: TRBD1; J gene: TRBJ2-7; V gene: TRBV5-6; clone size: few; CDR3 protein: CASSLPGQRNEQYF; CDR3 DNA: TGTGCCAGCAGCCTCCCGGGACAGCGCAACGAGCAGTACTTC
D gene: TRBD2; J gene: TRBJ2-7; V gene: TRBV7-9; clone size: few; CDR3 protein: CASSQGAGGPYEQYF; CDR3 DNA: TGTGCCAGCAGCCAAGGAGCGGGGGGACCCTACGAGCAGTACTTC
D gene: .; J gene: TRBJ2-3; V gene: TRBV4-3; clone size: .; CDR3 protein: CASSQDRGGLTDTQYF; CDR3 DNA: TGCGCCAGCAGCCAAGACCGGGGAGGCCTCACAGATACGCAGTATTTT
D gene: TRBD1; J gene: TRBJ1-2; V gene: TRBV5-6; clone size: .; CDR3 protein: CASSFRRGTETNYGYTF; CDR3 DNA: TGTGCCAGCAGCTTCCGACGCGGGACAGAAACTAACTATGGCTACACCTTC
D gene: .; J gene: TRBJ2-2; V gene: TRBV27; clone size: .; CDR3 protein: CASSLVGGAVTGELFF; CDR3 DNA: TGTGCCAGCAGTTTAGTGGGGGGGGCTGTCACCGGGGAGCTGTTTTTT
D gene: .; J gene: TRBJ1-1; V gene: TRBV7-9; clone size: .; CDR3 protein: CASRRLTGDNTEAFF; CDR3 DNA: TGTGCCAGCAGAAGATTGACAGGAGATAACACTGAAGCTTTCTTT
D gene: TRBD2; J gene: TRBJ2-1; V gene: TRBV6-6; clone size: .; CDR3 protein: CASSRSGGFSNEQFF; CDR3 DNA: TGTGCCAGCAGCCGGAGCGGGGGGTTTAGCAATGAGCAGTTCTTC
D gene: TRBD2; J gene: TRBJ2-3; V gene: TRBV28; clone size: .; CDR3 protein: CASSLYASGDTDTQYF; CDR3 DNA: TGTGCCAGCAGTCTCTACGCTAGCGGAGACACAGATACGCAGTATTTT
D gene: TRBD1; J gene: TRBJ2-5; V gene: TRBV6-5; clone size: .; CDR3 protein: CASSKTGIGETQYF; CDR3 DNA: TGTGCCAGCAGTAAGACAGGGATCGGAGAGACCCAGTACTTC
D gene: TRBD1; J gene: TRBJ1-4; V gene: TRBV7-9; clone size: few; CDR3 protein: CASSLDRGNEKLFF; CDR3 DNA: TGTGCCAGCAGCTTAGACAGGGGCAATGAAAAACTGTTTTTT
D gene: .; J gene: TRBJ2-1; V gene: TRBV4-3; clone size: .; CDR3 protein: CASSQDEGGEAHNEQFF; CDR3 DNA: TGCGCCAGCAGCCAAGATGAGGGGGGGGAGGCTCACAATGAGCAGTTCTTC
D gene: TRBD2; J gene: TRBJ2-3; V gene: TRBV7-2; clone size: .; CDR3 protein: CASSISGDSTDTQYF; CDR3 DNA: TGTGCCAGCAGCATTAGCGGGGACAGCACAGATACGCAGTATTTT
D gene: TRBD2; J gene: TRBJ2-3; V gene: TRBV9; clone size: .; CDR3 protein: CASSGGGATDTQYF; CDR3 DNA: TGTGCCAGCAGCGGCGGGGGGGCCACAGATACGCAGTATTTT
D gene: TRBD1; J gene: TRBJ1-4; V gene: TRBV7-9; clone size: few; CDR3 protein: CASSPNTGGLGEKLFF; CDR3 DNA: TGTGCCAGCAGCCCTAACACAGGGGGCCTAGGGGAAAAACTGTTTTTT
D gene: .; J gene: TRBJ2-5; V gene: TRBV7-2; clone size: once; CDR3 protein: CASSQRLGFEETQYF; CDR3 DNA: TGTGCCAGCAGCCAAAGACTAGGGTTTGAGGAGACCCAGTACTTC
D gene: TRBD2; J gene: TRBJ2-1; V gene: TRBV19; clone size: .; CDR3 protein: CASSIVWTSGSGEQFF; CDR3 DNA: TGTGCCAGTAGTATCGTTTGGACTAGCGGGAGTGGAGAGCAGTTCTTC
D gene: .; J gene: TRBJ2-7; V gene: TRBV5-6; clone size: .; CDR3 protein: CASSLWSGEQYF; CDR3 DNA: TGTGCCAGCAGCTTGTGGTCGGGGGAGCAGTACTTC
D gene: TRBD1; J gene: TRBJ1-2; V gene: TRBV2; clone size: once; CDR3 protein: CASSPRRQGLKDGYTF; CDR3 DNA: TGTGCCAGCAGTCCCCGTAGACAGGGGTTGAAGGATGGCTACACCTTC
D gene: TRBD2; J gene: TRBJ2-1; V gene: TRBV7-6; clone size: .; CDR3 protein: CASSLLAGDDNEQFF; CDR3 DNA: TGTGCCAGCAGTTTACTAGCGGGGGATGATAATGAGCAGTTCTTC
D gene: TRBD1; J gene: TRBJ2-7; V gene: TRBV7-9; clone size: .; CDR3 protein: CASSSPGGPSYEQYF; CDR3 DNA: TGTGCCAGCAGCTCGCCAGGGGGTCCGTCCTACGAGCAGTACTTC
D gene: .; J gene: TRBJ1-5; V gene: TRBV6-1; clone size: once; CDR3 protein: CASSPRGLSNQPQHF; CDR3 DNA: TGTGCCAGCAGTCCCCGGGGACTTAGCAATCAGCCCCAGCATTTT
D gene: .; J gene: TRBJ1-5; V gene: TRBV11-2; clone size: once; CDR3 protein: CASSSSLTGQPQHF; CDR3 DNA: TGTGCCAGCAGCTCCTCCCTGACCGGGCAGCCCCAGCATTTT
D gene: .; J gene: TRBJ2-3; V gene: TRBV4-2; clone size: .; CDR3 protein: CASSQEVRGSSTDTQYF; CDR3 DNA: TGTGCCAGCAGCCAAGAGGTCAGGGGATCTAGCACAGATACGCAGTATTTT
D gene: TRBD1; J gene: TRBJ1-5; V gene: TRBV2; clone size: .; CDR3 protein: CASKTGVGQPQHF; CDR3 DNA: TGTGCCAGCAAAACAGGGGTTGGTCAGCCCCAGCATTTT
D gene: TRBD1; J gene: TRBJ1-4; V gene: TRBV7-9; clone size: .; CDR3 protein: CASTKKPGQATNEKLFF; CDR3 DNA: TGTGCCAGCACCAAAAAGCCCGGACAGGCAACTAATGAAAAACTGTTTTTT
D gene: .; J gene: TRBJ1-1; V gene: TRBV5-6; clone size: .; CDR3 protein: CASSYRLQGDTEAFF; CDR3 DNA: TGTGCCAGCAGCTACCGACTACAGGGAGACACTGAAGCTTTCTTT
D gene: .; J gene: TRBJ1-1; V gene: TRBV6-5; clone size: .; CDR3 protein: CASRDPQGAFF; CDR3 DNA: TGTGCCAGCAGGGACCCCCAGGGAGCTTTCTTT